The clone carrying this TCR beta chain came up many times. Its specificity is unknown. V was shortened by 2 bases and J by 1 base, with 5 bases between the two germline ends. CDR1 and CDR2 (germline): MNHEY, SMNVEV (reference sequence). The CDR3 length is 13 residues. This sample stems from a study of blood T cells in healthy people across ages. General study points: Estimated diversity that came from one million T cells was considered an underestimate.

A second about 7 to 12 cycle PCR used barcoded and J-beta primers. TCRdb ran MiXCR on the 5' RACE reads and lists one entry per CDR3 protein. The table shows 540,000 or so distinct CDR3 sequences, with approximately 30% occurring only once. This chain links TRBV27 with TRBJ1-1; D remains ambiguous. The source of this sequence is a woman aged 70 to 79 in good health. The sample taken for sequencing was blood. The CDR3 loop reads CASSLMWNTEAFF. CDR3 coding DNA: TGTGCCAGCAGTTTAATGTGGAACACTGAAGCTTTCTTT.